The rows below give T cell receptor beta chains drawn from one sample of a study of OX40 agonist ivuxolimab in advanced cancers. Libraries were prepared by immunoSEQ multiplex PCR; TCRdb keeps only in-frame clonotypes and omits some of them. This sample yields around 15,000 clones, of which about 80% are seen a single time; more than 9% belongs to the top ten. The sequencing used CD4+ or CD8+ T cells sorted from blood, collected in a trial of the OX40 agonist ivuxolimab. The receptors derive from an adult with an advanced solid tumor such as melanoma, head and neck, liver or kidney cancer. Both conserved end residues are part of each CDR3. The order of the fields is CDR3 protein, CDR3 DNA, J gene, D gene, V gene, clone size. The D gene is left open where the match is weak. Part of the rows lack a size; the others show once, few, many or a class for expanded clones.

CDR3: CASSLAPGSQETQYF
DNA: TGTGCCAGCAGCTTAGCCCCGGGCAGCCAAGAGACCCAGTACTTC
J: TRBJ2-5
D: NA
V: TRBV11-2
size: NA

CDR3: CASSSGLAASSYNEQFF
DNA: TGCGCCAGCAGCTCAGGACTAGCGGCTAGCTCCTACAATGAGCAGTTCTTC
J: TRBJ2-1
D: TRBD2
V: TRBV5-1
size: NA

CDR3: CASSSSEGAQRDTQYF
DNA: TGTGCCAGCAGCTCATCCGAGGGGGCGCAAAGAGATACGCAGTATTTT
J: TRBJ2-3
D: TRBD1
V: TRBV9
size: NA

CDR3: CASSQDGGRVYEQYF
DNA: TGTGCCAGCAGCCAAGATGGGGGGAGAGTCTACGAGCAGTACTTC
J: TRBJ2-7
D: NA
V: TRBV7-9
size: few

CDR3: CASRETGAGNTIYF
DNA: TGTGCCAGCAGGGAGACAGGGGCCGGAAACACCATATATTTT
J: TRBJ1-3
D: TRBD1
V: TRBV5-6
size: NA

CDR3: CASSLGVDRADSNEKLFF
DNA: TGTGCCAGCAGCTTAGGAGTGGACAGGGCCGACTCTAATGAAAAACTGTTTTTT
J: TRBJ1-4
D: TRBD1
V: TRBV7-6
size: NA

CDR3: CASSGIQGRNEQFF
DNA: TGTGCCAGCAGTGGGATACAGGGGAGGAATGAGCAGTTCTTC
J: TRBJ2-1
D: NA
V: TRBV27
size: NA

CDR3: CASSLGTGGNQPQHF
DNA: TGTGCCAGCAGTCTGGGGACAGGGGGCAATCAGCCCCAGCATTTT
J: TRBJ1-5
D: TRBD1
V: TRBV28
size: NA

CDR3: CASTPGEVRRTQYF
DNA: TGTGCCAGCACCCCCGGGGAGGTTCGAAGAACGCAGTATTTT
J: TRBJ2-3
D: NA
V: TRBV5-5
size: NA

CDR3: CAQGGRDEAFF
DNA: TGTGCACAAGGGGGGCGCGATGAAGCTTTCTTT
J: TRBJ1-1
D: NA
V: TRBV30
size: NA

CDR3: CASSYGGTGVSEQYF
DNA: TGTGCCAGCAGTTACGGCGGGACAGGGGTGTCCGAGCAGTACTTC
J: TRBJ2-7
D: TRBD1
V: TRBV6-6
size: NA

CDR3: CASSLWGGGTGELFF
DNA: TGTGCCAGCAGTTTATGGGGGGGAGGCACCGGGGAGCTGTTTTTT
J: TRBJ2-2
D: TRBD2
V: TRBV27
size: medium-sized

CDR3: CASSPYLGSNEKLFF
DNA: TGTGCCAGCAGTCCCTACTTGGGTTCTAATGAAAAACTGTTTTTT
J: TRBJ1-4
D: NA
V: TRBV27
size: NA

CDR3: CASSGGADTQYF
DNA: TGTGCCAGCAGTGGGGGGGCGGATACGCAGTATTTT
J: TRBJ2-3
D: NA
V: TRBV28
size: NA

CDR3: CASSDGHSSYNEQFF
DNA: TGCGCCAGCAGCGACGGACATAGCTCCTACAATGAGCAGTTCTTC
J: TRBJ2-1
D: NA
V: TRBV5-1
size: once

CDR3: CASSLGLQQETQYF
DNA: TGCGCCAGCAGCTTGGGGCTCCAGCAAGAGACCCAGTACTTC
J: TRBJ2-5
D: NA
V: TRBV5-1
size: NA

CDR3: CASSQAGFGELFF
DNA: TGTGCCAGCAGCCAAGCGGGTTTCGGGGAGCTGTTTTTT
J: TRBJ2-2
D: NA
V: TRBV7-9
size: NA

CDR3: CASSLVGQGPGNEKLFF
DNA: TGTGCCAGCAGCTTGGTTGGACAGGGGCCCGGTAATGAAAAACTGTTTTTT
J: TRBJ1-4
D: TRBD1
V: TRBV5-5
size: NA

CDR3: CASSLYADSYEQYF
DNA: TGTGCCAGCAGTTTATATGCAGACTCCTACGAGCAGTACTTC
J: TRBJ2-7
D: NA
V: TRBV27
size: NA

CDR3: CASRAGTSGRAGTGELFF
DNA: TGCGCCAGCAGGGCCGGGACTAGCGGGAGGGCCGGCACCGGGGAGCTGTTTTTT
J: TRBJ2-2
D: TRBD2
V: TRBV5-1
size: NA

CDR3: CASSGSGSGTDTQYF
DNA: TGTGCCAGCAGTGGAAGCGGGAGCGGGACAGATACGCAGTATTTT
J: TRBJ2-3
D: TRBD2
V: TRBV2
size: few

CDR3: CSVGGPSLYNEQFF
DNA: TGCAGCGTTGGGGGCCCCTCCCTTTACAATGAGCAGTTCTTC
J: TRBJ2-1
D: NA
V: TRBV29-1
size: NA

CDR3: CASSLREGELFF
DNA: TGTGCCAGCAGCCTCAGGGAAGGGGAGCTGTTTTTT
J: TRBJ2-2
D: NA
V: TRBV11-3
size: once

CDR3: CASSTRADTSPYNEQFF
DNA: TGTGCCAGCAGCACCCGTGCTGATACGAGCCCCTACAATGAGCAGTTCTTC
J: TRBJ2-1
D: NA
V: TRBV14
size: medium-sized

CDR3: CASSPFGGASYEQYF
DNA: TGTGCCAGCAGTCCCTTCGGAGGGGCCTCCTACGAGCAGTACTTC
J: TRBJ2-7
D: NA
V: TRBV7-2
size: NA

CDR3: CASSQVPGQPQHF
DNA: TGTGCCAGCAGCCAAGTGCCGGGTCAGCCCCAGCATTTT
J: TRBJ1-5
D: NA
V: TRBV4-2
size: NA

CDR3: CASSSPGQGDLTEAFF
DNA: TGTGCCAGCAGTTCCCCGGGACAGGGGGATTTGACTGAAGCTTTCTTT
J: TRBJ1-1
D: TRBD1
V: TRBV28
size: NA

CDR3: CASSLGTGYEQYF
DNA: TGTGCCAGCAGTTTGGGCACGGGCTACGAGCAGTACTTC
J: TRBJ2-7
D: NA
V: TRBV27
size: NA

CDR3: CASSLEAWEKCGETQYF
DNA: TGTGCCAGCAGCTTAGAGGCCTGGGAGAAGTGTGGGGAGACCCAGTACTTC
J: TRBJ2-5
D: NA
V: TRBV11-3
size: NA

CDR3: CASREYHYEQYF
DNA: TGTGCCAGCAGGGAATACCACTACGAGCAGTACTTC
J: TRBJ2-7
D: NA
V: TRBV2
size: NA

CDR3: CASSHPFTGARKEQYF
DNA: TGTGCCAGCAGCCATCCTTTTACGGGGGCGAGGAAGGAGCAGTACTTC
J: TRBJ2-7
D: NA
V: TRBV11-1
size: once

CDR3: CASSLVAMVEETQYF
DNA: TGTGCCAGCAGCTTAGTAGCGATGGTGGAGGAGACCCAGTACTTC
J: TRBJ2-5
D: NA
V: TRBV7-9
size: NA

CDR3: CASSSGLINEQFF
DNA: TGTGCCAGCAGCTCCGGACTAATTAATGAGCAGTTCTTC
J: TRBJ2-1
D: NA
V: TRBV7-3
size: NA

CDR3: CASTGTGAYEQYF
DNA: TGTGCCAGCACCGGGACAGGGGCCTACGAGCAGTACTTC
J: TRBJ2-7
D: TRBD1
V: TRBV27
size: NA

CDR3: CASSPDRYEQYF
DNA: TGTGCCAGTAGCCCGGACAGATACGAGCAGTACTTC
J: TRBJ2-7
D: NA
V: TRBV7-6
size: NA

CDR3: CASSLIGVHTEAFF
DNA: TGTGCCAGCAGTTTAATCGGAGTCCACACTGAAGCTTTCTTT
J: TRBJ1-1
D: NA
V: TRBV27
size: NA

CDR3: CASSISEVSGNTDTQYF
DNA: TGTGCCAGTAGTATATCTGAGGTTAGCGGGAACACAGATACGCAGTATTTT
J: TRBJ2-3
D: TRBD2
V: TRBV19
size: NA

CDR3: CASTAGNEQFF
DNA: TGTGCCAGTACGGCAGGGAATGAGCAGTTCTTC
J: TRBJ2-1
D: NA
V: TRBV19
size: NA